This T cell receptor beta chain was identified during a study of CD8 T cells in ankylosing spondylitis. General observations from the study: Earlier authors reported some of these motif variants in reactive arthritis synovial fluid and blood. Ankylosing spondylitis blood appeared to be characterized by a TCR beta motif of about 8 highly homologous variants. Within matched ankylosing spondylitis synovial fluid, disease-linked clones were reportedly significantly enriched. Relatively scarce in peripheral blood, disease-linked clones were CD8+.

As the method for making TCR beta libraries, quantitative 5'-RACE with molecular barcodes was used. TCRdb reanalysed the 5' RACE reads using MiXCR and keeps one entry per CDR3 protein. The top ten clones hold approximately 0.5% of a sample with about 840,000 distinct CDR3 sequences, about 12% of them seen once. J lost 9 bases, V lost 0 bases, and 3 bases had no gene match. The V gene's germline CDR1 is LGHNA and CDR2 YSLEER. The CDR3 is 14 residues long. Worth noting for this clonotype: Its cognate antigen is unknown.

Sequencing input: blood, either unsorted or a sorted T cell fraction (not recorded which). The J gene is TRBJ1-1, the V gene TRBV4-3; 11 bases align to TRBD1. The receptor was isolated from a male donor with ankylosing spondylitis. CDR3 in DNA: TGCGCCAGCAGCCAAGAGGACAGGGGGCTGAAAGCTTTCTTT. Residues: CASSQEDRGLKAFF.